The 9 T cell receptor beta chains in this list originate from one sample, sequenced in a study of blood T cell repertoires in COVID-19. Profiling relied on immunoSEQ multiplex PCR, and the TCRdb table lists in-frame clones only, not all of them. Among approximately 300,000 clones, about 85% were seen once, and the ten largest hold around 4.2%. Sequencing was carried out using peripheral blood. These receptor sequences come from a woman in her 50s with active or convalescent COVID-19.

The J gene is TRBJ1-5, the V gene TRBV28; 7 bases line up with TRBD1. Losses at the gene ends were 11 bases for V and 1 base for J; bases not matched to a gene: 5. Germline loops: CDR1 MDHEN, CDR2 SYDVKM. The CDR3 sequence is 13 residues long. The CDR3 DNA reads as TGTGCCGGTGGGACAGCGAGCAATCAGCCCCAGCATTTT. It encodes CAGGTASNQPQHF.

The chain combines TRBV28 with TRBJ2-1; TRBD2 matches at 7 bases. The V and J ends lost 3 bases and 7 bases, in that order; junction bases with no gene match: 9. The CDR3 is 15 residues long. CDR1 and CDR2 from the germline V gene are MDHEN and SYDVKM. CDR3 in DNA: TGTGCCAGCAGTTTCAACGGCGGGAGAGGGAATGAGCAGTTCTTC. This translates into CASSFNGGRGNEQFF.

J is TRBJ2-2 and V is TRBV5-1; tentative D call: TRBD2 (6 bases). Trimming left V 4 bases short and J 3 bases short, with 16 bases between. The CDR3 length is 16 residues. Germline CDR1 is SGHRS and CDR2 is YFSETQ. The chain's CDR3 is CASSRDGGLDTGELFF. Written as DNA, the CDR3 is TGCGCCAGCAGCCGGGATGGGGGACTGGACACCGGGGAGCTGTTTTTT.

The J gene is TRBJ2-7, the V gene TRBV3-1 (or the pseudogene TRBV3-2); no definite D call. CDR1 and CDR2 (germline): LGHDT, YNNKEL (reference sequence). The CDR3 spans 16 residues. Deletions cut 0 bases from V and 3 bases from J, with 15 bases between. CDR3 region: CASSQDKPGLGYEQYF. DNA of the CDR3: TGTGCCAGCAGCCAAGATAAGCCGGGTCTTGGCTACGAGCAGTACTTC.

This chain connects TRBV5-1 to TRBJ2-7, with 13 bases lining up with TRBD2. Germline values: CDR1 SGHRS, CDR2 YFSETQ. The CDR3 contains 17 residues. Trimming took 4 bases from V and 4 from J; bases not matched to a gene: 11. In DNA, the CDR3 is TGCGCCAGCAGCGTCGGACTAGCGGGAGTCCCGGATTACGAGCAGTACTTC. Translated: CASSVGLAGVPDYEQYF.

The rearrangement joins TRBV7-9 to TRBJ1-1; 8 bases are a match to TRBD1. CDR1 and CDR2 from the germline V gene are SEHNR and FQNEAQ (reference sequence). The CDR3 is 16 residues long. The V segment lost 8 bases and the J segment 3 bases; nucleotides outside the gene matches: 14. CDR3 in amino acids: CASLPGTGIGHTEAFF. The CDR3 DNA reads TGTGCCAGCTTACCTGGGACAGGCATTGGGCACACTGAAGCTTTCTTT.

The chain couples TRBV6-5 to TRBJ2-7; 9 positions match TRBD1. CDR1 is MNHEY, CDR2 SVGAGI, per germline. This CDR3 is 13 amino acids long. J lost 7 bases, V lost 6 bases, and 7 bases had no gene match. This chain's CDR3 is CASSTGGAREQYF. CDR3 in DNA: TGTGCCAGCAGCACAGGGGGCGCAAGGGAGCAGTACTTC.

V is TRBV5-1 and J is TRBJ1-4, with 7 bases matching TRBD1. Germline V gene sequence: CDR1 SGHRS, CDR2 YFSETQ. V dropped 4 bases and J dropped 5; count of bases not matched to a gene: 5. The length of the CDR3 is 14 residues. CDR3 in amino acids: CASSKGQINEKLFF. CDR3 bases: TGCGCCAGCAGCAAGGGACAGATAAATGAAAAACTGTTTTTT. Combining the CDR3 with reference TRBV5-1 and TRBJ1-4 gives the whole variable domain KAGVTQTPRYLIKTRGQQVTLSCSPISGHRSVSWYQQTPGQGLQFLFEYFSETQRNKGNFPGRFSGRQFSNSRSEMNVSTLELGDSALYLCASSKGQINEKLFFGSGTQLSVL.

The sample holds one count of this clone. This chain uses TRBV6-1 with TRBJ2-6; weak D call: TRBD1 (5 bases). In germline, CDR1 is MNHNS, CDR2 SASEGT. Trimming shortened V by 3 bases and J by 0 bases, and 9 bases separated the two germline ends. CDR3 length: 16 residues. In DNA form, the CDR3 reads TGTGCCAGCAGTGACAGGGCCGTCTCTGGGGCCAACGTCCTGACTTTC. Translation gives CASSDRAVSGANVLTF.